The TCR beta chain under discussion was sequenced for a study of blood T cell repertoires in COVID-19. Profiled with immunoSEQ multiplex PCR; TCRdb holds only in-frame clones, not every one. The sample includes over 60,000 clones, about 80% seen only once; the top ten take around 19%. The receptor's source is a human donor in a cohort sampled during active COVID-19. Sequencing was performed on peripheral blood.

Here the CDR3 reads CASSPLAGGLGEQFF. The CDR3 coding sequence is TGTGCCAGCAGTCCACTAGCGGGGGGGCTTGGTGAGCAGTTCTTC. The genes are TRBV2 and TRBJ2-1, with TRBD2 identical over 13 bases. Trimming removed 5 bases from V and 9 bases from J; junction bases left unmatched: 7. The CDR3 extends over 15 amino acids. CDR1 is SNHLY and CDR2 is FYNNEI in the germline V gene.